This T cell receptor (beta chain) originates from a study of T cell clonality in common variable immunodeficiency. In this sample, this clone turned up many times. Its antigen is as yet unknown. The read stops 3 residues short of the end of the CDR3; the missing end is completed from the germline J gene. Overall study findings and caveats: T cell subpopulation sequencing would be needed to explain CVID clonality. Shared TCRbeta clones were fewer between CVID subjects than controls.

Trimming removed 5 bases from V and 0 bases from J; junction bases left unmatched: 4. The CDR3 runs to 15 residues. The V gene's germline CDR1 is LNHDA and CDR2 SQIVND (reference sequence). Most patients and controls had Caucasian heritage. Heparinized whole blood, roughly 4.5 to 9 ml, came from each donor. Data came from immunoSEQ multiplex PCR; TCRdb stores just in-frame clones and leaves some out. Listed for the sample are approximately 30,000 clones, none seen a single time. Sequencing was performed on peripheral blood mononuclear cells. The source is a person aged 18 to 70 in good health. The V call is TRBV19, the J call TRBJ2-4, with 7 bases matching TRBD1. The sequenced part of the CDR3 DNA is TGTGCCAGTAGTCCACAGGGGCTAGCCAAAAACATT. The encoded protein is CASSPQGLAKNI. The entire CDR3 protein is CASSPQGLAKNIQYF.